The next 20 T cell receptor beta chains were all read from a single sample in a study of blood T cell repertoires in COVID-19. This table comes from immunoSEQ multiplex PCR, and its TCRdb copy is limited to in-frame clones, with some not included. The sample has about 180,000 clones, nearly 80% seen once; the top ten hold 13% to 15%. Sequences were obtained from PBMCs or T cells enriched from blood (not recorded which). The source of these receptors is a man in his sixties who had been exposed to COVID-19.

This clone was seen a handful of times. The chain links TRBV5-1 to TRBJ2-7; the match to TRBD2 covers 9 bases. The trim removed 4 bases at V and 7 bases at J, leaving 12 bases unmatched. The CDR3 covers 15 residues. The V gene's germline CDR1 is SGHRS and CDR2 YFSETQ. For the CDR3, the DNA is TGCGCCAGCAGCCCTGCGGGAGGGCCCGCGGAGGAGCAGTACTTC. This codes for CASSPAGGPAEEQYF.

The chain has TRBV11-2 and TRBJ2-1; possibly TRBD2 for D (6 bases). The germline V and J ends were trimmed by 5 bases and 0 bases, with 14 bases remaining between them. CDR1 is SGHAT and CDR2 is FQNNGV in the germline V gene. CDR3 size: 16 residues. CDR3 region: CASSPRDGSSYNEQFF. DNA of the CDR3: TGTGCCAGCAGCCCCCGGGACGGGAGCTCCTACAATGAGCAGTTCTTC.

This clone showed up just a few times. This chain uses TRBV6-6 with TRBJ2-7, with 14 bases lining up with TRBD2. The CDR3 is 16 amino acids. Germline V gives CDR1 MNHNY, CDR2 SVGAGI (reference sequence). V lost 6 bases and J lost 4; bases outside the gene matches: 8. CDR3 protein: CASSRSGTSGSYEQYF. The CDR3 nucleotides read TGTGCCAGCAGCCGATCCGGGACTAGCGGGAGTTACGAGCAGTACTTC.

The chain has TRBV7-9 and TRBJ2-3; a possible D gene is TRBD2 (5 bases). The length of the CDR3 is 15 residues. Trimming pared 4 bases from V and 4 bases from J, leaving 15 bases between. Germline values: CDR1 SEHNR, CDR2 FQNEAQ (reference sequence). CDR3 bases: TGTGCCAGCAGCTACCCACGGACTTCCCCAGATACGCAGTATTTT. Translating it yields CASSYPRTSPDTQYF. Full variable domain (missing parts from reference TRBV7-9 and TRBJ2-3): DTGVSQNPRHKITKRGQNVTFRCDPISEHNRLYWYRQTLGQGPEFLTYFQNEAQLEKSRLLSDRFSAERPKGSFSTLEIQRTEQGDSAMYLCASSYPRTSPDTQYFGPGTRLTVL.

This clone was seen only once. The V call is TRBV27, the J call TRBJ2-7; 7 bases match TRBD2. CDR1 and CDR2 (germline): MNHEY, SMNVEV (reference sequence). V dropped 4 bases and J dropped 1; count of bases not matched to a gene: 4. This CDR3 region has 14 residues. DNA for the CDR3: TGTGCCAGCAGTTACGGCGGGAGATCCTACGAGCAGTACTTC. This encodes CASSYGGRSYEQYF.

The chain's CDR3 is CASLRGNQNTGELFF. The CDR3 DNA reads as TGTGCCAGCCTCAGAGGCAACCAGAACACCGGGGAGCTGTTTTTT. The chain couples TRBV5-4 to TRBJ2-2; D not resolved. Trimming stripped 7 bases from V and 1 base from J, with 14 bases between. This CDR3 contains 15 residues. Germline lookup yields CDR1 SGHNT and CDR2 YYREEE (reference sequence).

In the case of this clone: This sample includes further DNA sequences coding for the same CDR3. This chain uses TRBV14 with TRBJ1-1, with 9 bases identical to TRBD1. The CDR3 length is 15 residues. Germline V lookup: CDR1 SGHDN, CDR2 FVKESK. Trimming at V came to 4 bases and at J to 1 base, leaving 4 bases not matched to a gene. As DNA, the CDR3 is TGTGCCAGCAGCCTCCGGACAGGGGCGAACACTGAAGCTTTCTTT. Translating it yields CASSLRTGANTEAFF. The full variable domain, completed using reference TRBV14 and TRBJ1-1, is EAGVTQFPSHSVIEKGQTVTLRCDPISGHDNLYWYRRVMGKEIKFLLHFVKESKQDESGMPNNRFLAERTGGTYSTLKVQPAELEDSGVYFCASSLRTGANTEAFFGQGTRLTVV.

The rearrangement uses TRBV9 and TRBJ2-1, with D possibly TRBD2 on 6 matching bases. With 0 bases removed from V and 3 bases from J, the gap between germline ends came to 10 bases. The CDR3 loop spans 15 amino acids. Germline V gene lookup returns CDR1 SGDLS and CDR2 YYNGEE. Here the CDR3 DNA reads TGTGCCAGCAGCGTAGTAGTGGGAGGCTACAATGAGCAGTTCTTC. This sequence encodes CASSVVVGGYNEQFF.

The chain links TRBV5-4 to TRBJ2-7; D unclear. With 4 bases removed from V and 3 bases from J, the gap between germline ends came to 11 bases. This CDR3 contains 13 residues. Germline assignment: CDR1 SGHNT and CDR2 YYREEE (reference sequence). CDR3 DNA sequence: TGTGCCAGCAGCGACCGACAAAGCTACGAGCAGTACTTC. Encoded protein: CASSDRQSYEQYF.

In this sample, this clone turned up a few times. CDR3 loop: CAISESDRGRPGEKLFF. CDR3 sequence (DNA): TGTGCCATCAGTGAGTCCGACAGGGGGCGGCCTGGTGAAAAACTGTTTTTT. The chain is built from TRBV10-3 and TRBJ1-4, with TRBD1 matching 10 bases. Germline V gene lookup returns CDR1 ENHRY and CDR2 SYGVKD. This CDR3 has 17 residues. V shed 0 bases and J 7 bases; nucleotides not matched to a gene: 8.

The rearrangement uses TRBV6-6 and TRBJ2-7; D possibly corresponds to TRBD2 (6 bases). The CDR3 totals 12 residues. Germline-derived CDR1 and CDR2 are MNHNY and SVGAGI (reference sequence). Between the trimmed V and J ends, which lost 10 bases and 1 base, there was a span of 11 bases. The CDR3 protein is CATGRGSYEQYF. CDR3 DNA: TGTGCCACTGGGCGGGGTTCCTACGAGCAGTACTTC.

The chain couples TRBV3-1 (or the pseudogene TRBV3-2) to TRBJ2-1; TRBD2 matches at 13 bases. Germline trimming cut 2 bases from V and 6 bases from J; bases unmatched to any gene: 1. CDR1 LGHDT and CDR2 YNNKEL come from the germline V gene (reference sequence). The CDR3 is made up of 15 amino acids. This CDR3 reads CASSQTSGRANEQFF. The DNA of the CDR3 is TGTGCCAGCAGCCAAACTAGCGGGAGGGCCAATGAGCAGTTCTTC.

This clone was seen a handful of times. CDR3 nucleotides: TGTGCCAGCAGCGACTTGAGGGGGCCCCAGGGCCGGGCTGAAGCTTTCTTT. It specifies CASSDLRGPQGRAEAFF. This sequence joins TRBV28 and TRBJ1-1, with 7 nucleotides matching TRBD1. Trimming removed 6 bases from V and 6 bases from J; junction bases left unmatched: 19. Germline CDR1 reads MDHEN; CDR2 reads SYDVKM. The CDR3 is 17 residues long.

In this sample, this clone turned up a few times. The CDR3 sequence: CASSLTSGRGEQYF. The CDR3 region has the DNA TGTGCCAGCAGCTTAACTAGCGGGAGAGGCGAGCAGTACTTC. This chain links TRBV7-3 with TRBJ2-7, with 9 bases fitting TRBD2. Germline V lookup: CDR1 SGHTA, CDR2 FQGTGA. The CDR3 has 14 amino acids. With V trimmed by 0 bases and J by 6 bases, 3 bases remained unmatched.

The V gene is TRBV6-1, the J gene TRBJ1-5; D is unclear. Per the germline V gene, CDR1 is MNHNS and CDR2 is SASEGT. V was pared by 1 base and J by 11 bases, with 12 bases between. There are 13 residues in the CDR3. CDR3 protein: CASSEVVGWSQHF. DNA of the CDR3: TGTGCCAGCAGTGAAGTGGTCGGGTGGTCCCAGCATTTT.

The CDR3 here is CASKEGGRDEQFF. The CDR3 bases are TGTGCCAGCAAGGAGGGAGGGCGGGATGAGCAGTTCTTC. The chain carries TRBV28 and TRBJ2-1, with TRBD2 identical over 7 bases. CDR1 MDHEN and CDR2 SYDVKM come from the germline V gene. Trimming cost V 7 bases and J 8 bases; bases outside gene matches: 8. The CDR3 totals 13 residues.

This chain connects TRBV5-1 to TRBJ2-1; 15 bases match TRBD2. The CDR3 length is 15 residues. The germline V gene has CDR1 SGHRS and CDR2 YFSETQ. With V trimmed by 4 bases and J by 9 bases, 5 bases remained unmatched. The CDR3 region is CASSPTGLAGGEQFF. The DNA of the CDR3 is TGCGCCAGCAGCCCCACGGGACTAGCGGGAGGTGAGCAGTTCTTC.

The chain carries TRBV19 and TRBJ1-5; 8 bases are shared with TRBD1. The V and J ends lost 10 bases and 2 bases, in that order; junction bases with no gene match: 7. Germline CDR1 and CDR2: LNHDA and SQIVND (reference sequence). This CDR3 has 14 amino acids. In DNA, the CDR3 is TGTGCCACCGCGACAGGGGACGGCAATCAGCCCCAGCATTTT. Protein: CATATGDGNQPQHF.

Comment on this clone: The DNA is omitted, as the CDR3 cannot be located on it reliably, and the CDR3 follows TCRdb's listing. The CDR3 reads CASSLLAGGSMSSSSAFF. The chain links TRBV5-6 to TRBJ2-1; the table's D call TRBD2 went unverified against the DNA. Germline V gene lookup returns CDR1 SGHDT and CDR2 YYEEEE. The CDR3 sequence runs 18 residues, both termini included.

The chain joins TRBV29-1 to TRBJ2-3, with TRBD1 matching 11 bases. The J segment lost 3 bases and the V segment lost 7 bases, leaving 6 bases of the junction unmatched. The CDR3 contains 14 residues. The germline V gene encodes CDR1 SQVTM and CDR2 ANQGSEA. The CDR3 DNA reads TGCAGCGCCGCGCGGGACAGGGGGACAGATACGCAGTATTTT. Amino acid sequence: CSAARDRGTDTQYF.